Detailed here is one T cell receptor (beta chain). As yet, its antigen is unknown. CDR1 SQVTM and CDR2 ANQGSEA come from the germline V gene. Trimming stripped 3 bases from V and 3 bases from J, with 12 bases between. This CDR3 has 15 residues. Profiling relied on immunoSEQ multiplex PCR, and the TCRdb table lists in-frame clones only, not all of them. The repertoire holds about 39,000 clones, with around 80% as singletons. These data are taken from a study of PD-1 blockade in classical Hodgkin lymphoma. Broader study findings: Newly diagnosed patients and complete responders had comparable diversity at baseline. Reported findings placed baseline TCR diversity lower in newly diagnosed patients (compared with healthy donors). Why the repertoires differ is still unclear, perhaps disease activity or prior therapy.

The time point denotes: cycle 4 day 1 (C4D1), after more than 5 weeks of nivolumab. Each patient experienced a relapse that followed autologous stem cell transplantation, and brentuximab vedotin exposure varied. Best responses were complete response, partial response or progressive disease. Sequencing was performed on peripheral blood mononuclear cells (PBMCs), taken before the fourth cycle of nivolumab. This TCR derives from a human donor with classical Hodgkin lymphoma. The V call is TRBV29-1, the J call TRBJ1-6; a weak D match, TRBD1 (6 bases). CDR3 sequence reads: CSVDFGDNYNSPLHF. CDR3 sequence (DNA): TGCAGCGTTGACTTCGGGGACAACTATAATTCACCCCTCCACTTT.